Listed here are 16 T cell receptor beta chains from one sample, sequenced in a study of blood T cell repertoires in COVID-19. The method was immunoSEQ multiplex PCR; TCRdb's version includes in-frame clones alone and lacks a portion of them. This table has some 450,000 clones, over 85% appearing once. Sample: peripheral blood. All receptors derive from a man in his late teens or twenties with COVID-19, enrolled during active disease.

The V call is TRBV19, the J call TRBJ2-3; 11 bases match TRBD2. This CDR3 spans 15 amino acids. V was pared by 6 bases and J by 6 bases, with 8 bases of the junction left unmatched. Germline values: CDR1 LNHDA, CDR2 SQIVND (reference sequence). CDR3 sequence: CASSIIAGGQDTQYF. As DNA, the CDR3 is TGTGCCAGTAGCATCATAGCGGGGGGGCAGGATACGCAGTATTTT.

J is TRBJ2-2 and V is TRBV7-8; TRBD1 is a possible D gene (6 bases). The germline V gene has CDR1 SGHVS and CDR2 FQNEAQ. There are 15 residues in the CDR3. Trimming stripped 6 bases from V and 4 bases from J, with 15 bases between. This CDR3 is CASSSRQVGTGELFF. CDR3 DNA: TGTGCCAGCAGTTCGAGACAGGTCGGCACCGGGGAGCTGTTTTTT.

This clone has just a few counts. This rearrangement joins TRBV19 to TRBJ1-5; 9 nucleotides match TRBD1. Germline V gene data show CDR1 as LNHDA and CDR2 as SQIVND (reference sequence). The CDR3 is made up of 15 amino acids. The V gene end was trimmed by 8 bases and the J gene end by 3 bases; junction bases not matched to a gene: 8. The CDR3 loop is CASRPGQGNNQPQHF. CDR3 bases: TGTGCCAGTCGTCCGGGACAGGGCAACAATCAGCCCCAGCATTTT.

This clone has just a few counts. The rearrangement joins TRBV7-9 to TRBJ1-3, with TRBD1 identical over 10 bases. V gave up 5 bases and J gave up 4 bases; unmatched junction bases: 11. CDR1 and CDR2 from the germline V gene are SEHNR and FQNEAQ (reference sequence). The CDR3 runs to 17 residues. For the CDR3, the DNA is TGTGCCAGCAGCCACGCAGACAGGGGGCGATCAGGAAACACCATATATTTT. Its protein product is CASSHADRGRSGNTIYF.

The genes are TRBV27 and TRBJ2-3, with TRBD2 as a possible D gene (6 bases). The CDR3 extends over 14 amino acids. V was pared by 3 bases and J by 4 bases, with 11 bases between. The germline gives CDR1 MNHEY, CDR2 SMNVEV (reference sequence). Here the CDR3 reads CASSLSSGPDTQYF. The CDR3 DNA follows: TGTGCCAGCAGTTTGAGTAGCGGTCCAGATACGCAGTATTTT.

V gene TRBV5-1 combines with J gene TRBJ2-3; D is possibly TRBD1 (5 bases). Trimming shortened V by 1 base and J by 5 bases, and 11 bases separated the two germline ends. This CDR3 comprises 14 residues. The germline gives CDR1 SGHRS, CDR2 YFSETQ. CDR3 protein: CASSLQGEKDTQYF. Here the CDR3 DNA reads TGCGCCAGCAGCTTGCAGGGTGAAAAAGATACGCAGTATTTT.

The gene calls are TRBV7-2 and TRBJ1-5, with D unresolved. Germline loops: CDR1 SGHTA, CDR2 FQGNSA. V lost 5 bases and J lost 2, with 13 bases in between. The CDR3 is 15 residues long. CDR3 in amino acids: CASSDSLAGNQPQHF. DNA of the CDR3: TGTGCCAGCAGCGATAGTTTAGCGGGCAATCAGCCCCAGCATTTT.

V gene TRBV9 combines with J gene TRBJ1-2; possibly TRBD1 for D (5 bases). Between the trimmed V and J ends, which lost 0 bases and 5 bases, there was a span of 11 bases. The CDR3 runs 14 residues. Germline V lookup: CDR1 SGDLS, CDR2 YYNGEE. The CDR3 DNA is TGTGCCAGCAGCGTAGCTGGGGCGGATTATGGCTACACCTTC. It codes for CASSVAGADYGYTF.

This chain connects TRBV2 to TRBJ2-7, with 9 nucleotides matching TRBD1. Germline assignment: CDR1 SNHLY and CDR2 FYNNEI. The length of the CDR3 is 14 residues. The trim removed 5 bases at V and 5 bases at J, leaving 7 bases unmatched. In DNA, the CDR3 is TGTGCCAGCAGTAAAGGACAGGGGAGCCACGAGCAGTACTTC. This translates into CASSKGQGSHEQYF.

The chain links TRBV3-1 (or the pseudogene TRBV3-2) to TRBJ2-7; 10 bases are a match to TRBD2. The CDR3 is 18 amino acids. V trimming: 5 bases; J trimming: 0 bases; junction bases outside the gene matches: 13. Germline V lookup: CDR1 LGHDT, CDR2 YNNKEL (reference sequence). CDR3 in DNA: TGTGCCAGCAGCACACAAACCGGAGCGGGGGGGCCCTCCTACGAGCAGTACTTC. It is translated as CASSTQTGAGGPSYEQYF.

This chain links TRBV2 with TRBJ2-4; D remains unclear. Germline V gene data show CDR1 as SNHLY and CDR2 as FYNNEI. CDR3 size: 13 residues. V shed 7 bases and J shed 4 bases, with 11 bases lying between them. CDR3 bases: TGTGCCAGCATTGATAGCCCAAAAAACATTCAGTACTTC. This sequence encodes CASIDSPKNIQYF. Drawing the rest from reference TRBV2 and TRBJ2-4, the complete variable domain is EPEVTQTPSHQVTQMGQEVILRCVPISNHLYFYWYRQILGQKVEFLVSFYNNEISEKSEIFDDQFSVERPDGSNFTLKIRSTKLEDSAMYFCASIDSPKNIQYFGAGTRLSVL.

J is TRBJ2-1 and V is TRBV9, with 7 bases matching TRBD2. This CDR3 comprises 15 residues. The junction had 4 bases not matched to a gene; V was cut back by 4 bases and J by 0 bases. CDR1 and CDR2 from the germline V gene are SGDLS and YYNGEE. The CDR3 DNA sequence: TGTGCCAGCAGCCTCCGGACTAGCTCCTACAATGAGCAGTTCTTC. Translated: CASSLRTSSYNEQFF.

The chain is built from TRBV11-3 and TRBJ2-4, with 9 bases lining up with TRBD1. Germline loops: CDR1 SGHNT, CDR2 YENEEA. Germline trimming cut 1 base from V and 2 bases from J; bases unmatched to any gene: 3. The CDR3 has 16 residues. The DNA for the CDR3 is TGTGCCAGCAGCTTAGGAGGGACAGGGACCAAAAACATTCAGTACTTC. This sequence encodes CASSLGGTGTKNIQYF.

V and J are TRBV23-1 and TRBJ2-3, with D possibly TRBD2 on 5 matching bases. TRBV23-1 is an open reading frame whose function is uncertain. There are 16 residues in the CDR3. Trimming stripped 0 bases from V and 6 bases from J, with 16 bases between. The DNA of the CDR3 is TGCGCCAGCAGTCAATCCTCCAGCGGTGATTGGGATACGCAGTATTTT. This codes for CASSQSSSGDWDTQYF.

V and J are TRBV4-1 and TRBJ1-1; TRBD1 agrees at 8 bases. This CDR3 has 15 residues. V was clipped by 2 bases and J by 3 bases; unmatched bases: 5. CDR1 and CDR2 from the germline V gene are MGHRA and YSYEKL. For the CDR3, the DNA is TGCGCCAGCAGCCAACCTGGACAGGGCCACACTGAAGCTTTCTTT. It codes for CASSQPGQGHTEAFF.

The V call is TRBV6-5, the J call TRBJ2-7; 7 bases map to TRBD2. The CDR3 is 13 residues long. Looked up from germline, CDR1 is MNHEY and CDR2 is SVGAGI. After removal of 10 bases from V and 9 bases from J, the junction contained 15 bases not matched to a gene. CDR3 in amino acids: CATTTSASRGQYF. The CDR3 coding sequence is TGTGCCACCACAACTAGCGCCTCTCGGGGGCAGTACTTC.